The 6 T cell receptor beta chains below were found in one sample sequenced in a study of T cell changes during pregnancy in multiple sclerosis. Sequencing used immunoSEQ multiplex PCR; TCRdb keeps in-frame clones, though not all of them. Of around 60,000 clones listed, 80% to 90% are singletons. The sample here was peripheral blood, taken in the first trimester of pregnancy. Source of these receptors: a female donor with multiple sclerosis, enrolled in a pregnancy study.

The V call is TRBV6-1, the J call TRBJ2-4; TRBD1 agrees at 7 bases. J lost 8 bases, V lost 5 bases, and 3 bases had no gene match. This CDR3 has 12 residues. Germline values: CDR1 MNHNS, CDR2 SASEGT. As DNA, the CDR3 is TGTGCCAGCAGTCCTACAGGGGACATTCAGTACTTC. It translates to CASSPTGDIQYF.

This rearrangement joins TRBV18 to TRBJ2-1; D is perhaps TRBD1 (6 bases). The CDR3 contains 15 residues. Trimming stripped 0 bases from V and 3 bases from J, with 9 bases between. CDR1 and CDR2 (germline): KGHSH, LQKENI. CDR3 in amino acids: CASSPPKGDYNEQFF. CDR3 DNA: TGTGCCAGCTCACCACCGAAGGGGGACTACAATGAGCAGTTCTTC.

V usage is TRBV19 and J usage is TRBJ1-5, with a possible D match to TRBD1 (5 bases). The CDR3 totals 19 residues. Trimming left V 3 bases short and J 0 bases short, with 21 bases between. The germline V gene encodes CDR1 LNHDA and CDR2 SQIVND (reference sequence). The CDR3 is CASSIFSRAGRYSNQPQHF. DNA of the CDR3: TGTGCCAGTAGTATTTTTAGTAGGGCAGGGAGGTATAGCAATCAGCCCCAGCATTTT.

J is TRBJ1-5 and V is TRBV30, with D maybe TRBD1 (5 bases). With 1 base removed from V and 7 bases from J, the gap between germline ends came to 11 bases. The CDR3 sequence is 13 residues long. Per germline, CDR1 GTSNPN and CDR2 SVGIG (reference sequence). In DNA form, the CDR3 reads TGTGCCTGGAGTGGGGGGGGGTACCAGCCCCAGCATTTT. Encoded protein: CAWSGGGYQPQHF.

The chain employs TRBV7-8 and TRBJ1-1; TRBD1 aligns across 9 bases. This CDR3 has 13 amino acids. V shed 6 bases, J shed 4 bases, and the junction held 3 bases outside the gene matches. Germline CDR1 reads SGHVS; CDR2 reads FQNEAQ. The chain's CDR3 is CASSWGQGTEAFF. The DNA of the CDR3 is TGTGCCAGCAGTTGGGGACAGGGCACTGAAGCTTTCTTT.

The gene calls are TRBV9 and TRBJ1-6, with D perhaps matching TRBD1 (5 bases). V lost 3 bases, J lost 10 bases, and 20 bases lay in between. The CDR3 length is 16 residues. Germline-derived CDR1 and CDR2 are SGDLS and YYNGEE. CDR3 nucleotides: TGTGCCAGCAGCGGACCCCTCAGGGTACGGTCATCACCCCTCCACTTT. Protein: CASSGPLRVRSSPLHF.